This T cell receptor (beta chain) appears in the sequencing data of a study of T cells in Graves' hyperthyroidism and ophthalmopathy. General observations from the study: The model's output predicted ophthalmopathy at a median of around 6.9 months prior to onset.

TCR beta CDR3 region amplification was performed from RNA transcripts. Using the HTBI primer set, a first-round RT-PCR was run on the TCR CDR3. TCRdb ran MiXCR on the multiplex PCR reads and lists one entry per CDR3 protein. Of 500,000 to 750,000 distinct CDR3 sequences in the sample, approximately 14% were seen once. About this clonotype: Its antigen is undetermined.

Absent ophthalmopathy progression within 18 months defined stable Graves' hyperthyroidism. Diagnostic decisions used clinical symptoms, serum thyroxine and TRAb, thyroid ultrasound and orbital computed tomography. Germline V gene lookup returns CDR1 LNHDA and CDR2 SQIVND (reference sequence). Trimming removed 9 bases at V and 5 bases at J, with 22 bases between. The CDR3 is 15 residues long. The genes are TRBV19 and TRBJ1-1; D is uncertain. The sequenced material came from blood. The TCR sequence derives from a woman in her twenties or thirties with Graves' hyperthyroidism. CDR3 sequence: CASNPRPVFATEAFF. CDR3 in DNA: TGTGCCAGCAACCCCCGGCCAGTCTTCGCAACTGAAGCTTTCTTT.